A single sample is the source of the 6 T cell receptor beta chains below, sequenced in a study of early T cells in non-severe SARS-CoV-2 infection. TCRdb ran MiXCR on the 5' RACE reads and lists one entry per CDR3 protein. The table shows 70,000 or so distinct CDR3 sequences, with approximately 4.5% occurring only once. Sequences were derived from whole blood, sampled at baseline. The receptor source for this set is an adult who was a healthcare worker with PCR-confirmed SARS-CoV-2 infection or an uninfected control (not recorded which). The donor label of this sample is uncertain.

This clonotype showed up many times. The V call is TRBV7-6, the J call TRBJ2-1; D may be TRBD2 (6 bases). The CDR3 covers 19 residues. Trimming pared 8 bases from V and 0 bases from J, leaving 26 bases between. Germline lookup yields CDR1 SGHVS and CDR2 FNYEAQ. The DNA of the CDR3 is TGTGCCAGCTTGCCGTGGGGACTCGCGTCCATTAGCTCCTACAATGAGCAGTTCTTC. It encodes CASLPWGLASISSYNEQFF.

This clonotype was seen at least ten times. The chain combines TRBV5-4 with TRBJ2-3, with D perhaps TRBD2 (6 bases). Germline CDR1 reads SGHNT; CDR2 reads YYREEE (reference sequence). The V end was cut by 0 bases, the J end by 6 bases, with 14 bases between. The CDR3 length is 15 residues. The CDR3 reads CASSLVGSGGDTQYF. CDR3 in DNA: TGTGCCAGCAGCTTGGTGGGTAGCGGCGGCGATACGCAGTATTTT. The variable domain in full, completed from reference TRBV5-4 and TRBJ2-3, reads ETGVTQSPTHLIKTRGQQVTLRCSSQSGHNTVSWYQQALGQGPQFIFQYYREEENGRGNFPPRFSGLQFPNYSSELNVNALELDDSALYLCASSLVGSGGDTQYFGPGTRLTVL.

This clonotype was counted only a few times. This rearrangement joins TRBV11-2 to TRBJ2-5; D uncertain. CDR1 SGHAT and CDR2 FQNNGV come from the germline V gene. V shed 2 bases and J shed 1 base, with 11 bases lying between them. The CDR3 length is 15 residues. CDR3 amino acids: CASSLLRRTQETQYF. The CDR3 DNA follows: TGTGCCAGCAGCTTACTGAGACGGACCCAAGAGACCCAGTACTTC.

This clonotype came up many times. The chain has TRBV20-1 and TRBJ1-5; 7 bases are a match to TRBD1. The CDR3 contains 15 residues. CDR1 is DFQATT and CDR2 is SNEGSKA in the germline V gene (reference sequence). The V and J ends lost 5 bases and 3 bases, in that order; junction bases with no gene match: 10. This CDR3 reads CSALPQTGNNQPQHF. As DNA, the CDR3 is TGCAGTGCTCTACCGCAGACAGGGAACAATCAGCCCCAGCATTTT.

This clonotype occurred a few times. The V gene is TRBV11-2, the J gene TRBJ2-5; 7 nucleotides agree with TRBD2. CDR1 SGHAT and CDR2 FQNNGV come from the germline V gene. This CDR3 has 15 amino acids. V was pared by 0 bases and J by 0 bases, with 1 base of the junction left unmatched. The DNA for the CDR3 is TGTGCCAGCAGCTTAGAGCTAGCGGACCAAGAGACCCAGTACTTC. As protein: CASSLELADQETQYF.

This clonotype was detected only a few times. This CDR3 is CASTPYWGSNQPQHF. For the CDR3, the DNA is TGTGCCAGTACCCCCTATTGGGGAAGCAATCAGCCCCAGCATTTT. The chain joins TRBV19 to TRBJ1-5; D call uncertain. Germline lookup yields CDR1 LNHDA and CDR2 SQIVND (reference sequence). The CDR3 sequence is 15 residues long. The V end lost 7 bases, the J end lost 1 base, and 14 bases lay between the germline ends.